The 28 T cell receptor beta chains given below trace back to one sample, sequenced in a study of T cells after somatic rescue of genetic block. Repertoires were generated with immunoSEQ multiplex PCR, while TCRdb's copy carries only in-frame clones and drops some. The sample lists 110,000 or so clones; over 80% were seen once. The material sequenced was peripheral blood mononuclear cells (PBMCs). The receptors here all came from a woman aged 18-35 years.

This chain uses TRBV5-4 with TRBJ2-7; no reliable D call. Germline lookup yields CDR1 SGHNT and CDR2 YYREEE (reference sequence). The CDR3 covers 13 residues. V lost 2 bases to trimming and J lost 3 bases, with 9 bases between them. As DNA, the CDR3 is TGTGCCAGCAGCTTTGGAGATGGCTACGAGCAGTACTTC. Residues: CASSFGDGYEQYF.

Written as DNA, the CDR3 is TGTGCCAGCAGCAGGAATGAAAAACTGTTTTTT. This gives the protein CASSRNEKLFF. J is TRBJ1-4 and V is TRBV6-6; D unclear. CDR1 is MNHNY, CDR2 SVGAGI, per germline (reference sequence). V dropped 6 bases and J dropped 5 bases, with 4 bases sitting between them. The CDR3 covers 11 residues.

The chain couples TRBV30 to TRBJ2-7; unclear D gene. Germline V CDR1 and CDR2: GTSNPN, SVGIG (reference sequence). With 0 bases removed from V and 6 bases from J, the gap between germline ends came to 6 bases. The CDR3 has 11 residues. For the CDR3, the DNA is TGTGCCTGGAGTGTACTGGGCGAGCAGTACTTC. Amino acid sequence: CAWSVLGEQYF.

The genes are TRBV18 and TRBJ2-7, with 9 positions matching TRBD1. CDR3 size: 16 residues. Trimming at V came to 3 bases and at J to 4 bases, leaving 10 bases not matched to a gene. Germline CDR1 and CDR2: KGHSH and LQKENI. As DNA, the CDR3 is TGTGCCAGCTCACCCCGAAGCGGGACAGGGACTTACGAGCAGTACTTC. Its protein product is CASSPRSGTGTYEQYF.

V gene TRBV7-2 combines with J gene TRBJ2-7; possibly TRBD1 for D (6 bases). V lost 5 bases, J lost 0 bases, and 14 bases lay in between. CDR3 size: 15 residues. Germline CDR1 reads SGHTA; CDR2 reads FQGNSA. The CDR3: CASSARQASSYEQYF. CDR3 sequence (DNA): TGTGCCAGCAGCGCCCGACAGGCTAGCTCCTACGAGCAGTACTTC.

This chain links TRBV7-9 with TRBJ1-2, with TRBD1 matching over 10 bases. Trimming took 1 base from V and 7 from J; bases not matched to a gene: 6. Germline loops: CDR1 SEHNR, CDR2 FQNEAQ (reference sequence). This CDR3 has 15 amino acids. The CDR3 DNA reads TGTGCCAGCAGCTTAGTAGGGACAGGGGCTTTTGGCTACACCTTC. Amino acid sequence: CASSLVGTGAFGYTF. The full variable domain, rest sourced from reference TRBV7-9 and TRBJ1-2, is DTGVSQNPRHKITKRGQNVTFRCDPISEHNRLYWYRQTLGQGPEFLTYFQNEAQLEKSRLLSDRFSAERPKGSFSTLEIQRTEQGDSAMYLCASSLVGTGAFGYTFGSGTRLTVV.

The J gene is TRBJ2-3, the V gene TRBV7-3, with 7 bases that match TRBD2. Losses at the gene ends were 4 bases for V and 2 bases for J; bases not matched to a gene: 6. Germline values: CDR1 SGHTA, CDR2 FQGTGA. The CDR3 loop spans 15 amino acids. The CDR3 spells CASSSLGGYTDTQYF. The CDR3, as DNA: TGTGCCAGCAGCTCTCTGGGGGGGTACACAGATACGCAGTATTTT.

The rearrangement links TRBV6-1 to TRBJ2-5, with D perhaps TRBD1 (6 bases). Germline CDR1 reads MNHNS; CDR2 reads SASEGT. The V end lost 10 bases, the J end lost 5 bases, and 11 bases lay between the germline ends. The CDR3 length is 11 residues. Written as DNA, the CDR3 is TGTGCCACCACAGGGAGTGAGACCCAGTACTTC. The encoded protein is CATTGSETQYF.

This chain connects TRBV7-6 to TRBJ2-3, with D possibly being TRBD2 (5 bases). CDR3 length: 13 amino acids. Trimming left V 0 bases short and J 6 bases short, with 7 bases between. From germline, CDR1 is SGHVS and CDR2 FNYEAQ. As DNA, the CDR3 is TGTGCCAGCAGCTTAGCTTCGGGGGATACGCAGTATTTT. It encodes CASSLASGDTQYF.

V gene TRBV6-1 combines with J gene TRBJ1-2; D uncertain. Trimming stripped 1 base from V and 1 base from J, with 10 bases between. Germline CDR1 is MNHNS and CDR2 is SASEGT. The CDR3 contains 15 residues. The CDR3 protein is CASSEGRPLNYGYTF. CDR3 nucleotides: TGTGCCAGCAGTGAAGGGCGGCCCCTTAACTATGGCTACACCTTC.

The CDR3 DNA reads as TGTGCCAGCAGTTCGCGGGTAGCCAAAAACATTCAGTACTTC. Translated: CASSSRVAKNIQYF. The chain couples TRBV6-5 to TRBJ2-4; TRBD2 might be the D (5 bases). V lost 4 bases to trimming and J lost 0 bases, with 7 bases between them. CDR1 and CDR2 from the germline V gene are MNHEY and SVGAGI. The CDR3 is 14 residues long.

V gene TRBV5-1 combines with J gene TRBJ2-3; 13 bases map to TRBD2. From germline, CDR1 is SGHRS and CDR2 YFSETQ. The trim removed 0 bases at V and 1 base at J, leaving 8 bases unmatched. The CDR3 runs 19 residues. The CDR3 nucleotides read TGCGCCAGCAGCTTGGTTCCTCCCGGACTAGCGGGGGGCACAGATACGCAGTATTTT. Its protein product is CASSLVPPGLAGGTDTQYF.

This clone showed up just a few times. The V call is TRBV15, the J call TRBJ1-1; D call uncertain. Germline CDR1 LNHNV, CDR2 YYDKDF (reference sequence). The CDR3 contains 14 residues. Trimming took off 3 bases at V and 4 bases at J, with 12 bases between the two ends. The CDR3 sequence is CATSRLGKVTEAFF. The DNA of the CDR3 is TGTGCCACCAGCAGGTTAGGGAAGGTCACTGAAGCTTTCTTT.

The rearrangement uses TRBV7-3 and TRBJ2-1; D is unclear. The CDR3 spans 13 residues. The V end was cut by 0 bases, the J end by 4 bases, with 4 bases between. CDR1 and CDR2 from the germline V gene are SGHTA and FQGTGA. CDR3 sequence (DNA): TGTGCCAGCAGCTTAACGTTTTACAATGAGCAGTTCTTC. Its translation: CASSLTFYNEQFF.

The chain combines TRBV5-4 with TRBJ1-3; no reliable D call. This CDR3 is 13 amino acids long. Trimming stripped 4 bases from V and 4 bases from J, with 9 bases between. CDR1 is SGHNT, CDR2 YYREEE, per germline (reference sequence). The CDR3 loop reads CASSPDPGNTIYF. In nucleotides, the CDR3 is TGTGCCAGCAGCCCTGACCCCGGAAACACCATATATTTT.

J is TRBJ2-6 and V is TRBV7-3; 7 bases match TRBD2. The CDR3 has 15 residues. Germline CDR1 is SGHTA and CDR2 is FQGTGA. V was clipped by 5 bases and J by 7 bases; unmatched bases: 8. The CDR3 reads CASSPDGGFANVLTF. The CDR3 DNA reads TGTGCCAGCAGCCCTGACGGGGGGTTCGCCAACGTCCTGACTTTC.

The chain combines TRBV4-2 with TRBJ1-2; TRBD1 matches at 8 bases. This CDR3 has 20 residues. Germline V CDR1 and CDR2: LGHNA, YNFKEQ. V dropped 0 bases and J dropped 0; count of bases not matched to a gene: 15. In DNA, the CDR3 is TGTGCCAGCAGCCAAGAGGTAAGGCCCGGGACAGGCCTTGCTAACTATGGCTACACCTTC. This codes for CASSQEVRPGTGLANYGYTF.

The rearrangement links TRBV30 to TRBJ2-5; 7 bases are shared with TRBD2. The CDR3 is 14 residues long. Germline V lookup: CDR1 GTSNPN, CDR2 SVGIG (reference sequence). V shed 2 bases, J shed 3 bases, and the junction held 6 bases outside the gene matches. CDR3 region: CAWSSPGTKETQYF. CDR3 in DNA: TGTGCCTGGAGTAGCCCCGGGACTAAAGAGACCCAGTACTTC.

This clone was detected once. The genes are TRBV19 and TRBJ2-3; 12 bases fit TRBD1. The CDR3 spans 16 residues. V shed 5 bases, J shed 4 bases, and the junction held 7 bases outside the gene matches. Germline CDR1 and CDR2: LNHDA and SQIVND (reference sequence). The CDR3 DNA sequence: TGTGCCAGTAGTCTCACCGGGACAGGGGGCGCAGATACGCAGTATTTT. This gives the protein CASSLTGTGGADTQYF. The variable domain in full, with the rest retrieved from reference TRBV19 and TRBJ2-3, is DGGITQSPKYLFRKEGQNVTLSCEQNLNHDAMYWYRQDPGQGLRLIYYSQIVNDFQKGDIAEGYSVSREKKESFPLTVTSAQKNPTAFYLCASSLTGTGGADTQYFGPGTRLTVL.

Only a few counts were recorded for this clone. This chain links TRBV7-8 with TRBJ1-5, with 8 nucleotides matching TRBD1. With 4 bases clipped from V and 4 bases from J, the junction kept 3 bases outside the gene matches. Germline assignment: CDR1 SGHVS and CDR2 FQNEAQ. The CDR3 loop spans 14 amino acids. DNA for the CDR3: TGTGCCAGCAGCTCCCGACAGGGGAATCAGCCCCAGCATTTT. This sequence encodes CASSSRQGNQPQHF.

V and J are TRBV5-4 and TRBJ1-3; no clear D. Germline V lookup: CDR1 SGHNT, CDR2 YYREEE (reference sequence). The CDR3 length is 14 residues. The V end lost 0 bases, the J end lost 6 bases, and 10 bases lay between the germline ends. The CDR3 here is CASSLGQVENTIYF. CDR3 sequence (DNA): TGTGCCAGCAGCTTGGGGCAGGTGGAAAACACCATATATTTT.

This rearrangement joins TRBV19 to TRBJ1-1; D unclear. This CDR3 has 15 residues. V was trimmed by 3 bases and J by 5 bases, leaving 16 bases between them. Looked up from germline, CDR1 is LNHDA and CDR2 is SQIVND (reference sequence). The CDR3 protein is CASSIGWSGRTEAFF. CDR3 DNA: TGTGCCAGTAGTATCGGGTGGTCAGGTAGGACTGAAGCTTTCTTT.

The V call is TRBV7-3, the J call TRBJ2-4, with D perhaps matching TRBD2 (7 bases). The CDR3 spans 16 residues. CDR1 and CDR2 (germline): SGHTA, FQGTGA. V was shortened by 5 bases and J by 0 bases, with 14 bases between the two germline ends. The CDR3 spells CASSPVGGRAKNIQYF. CDR3 bases: TGTGCCAGCAGCCCCGTGGGGGGGCGAGCCAAAAACATTCAGTACTTC.

The chain couples TRBV30 to TRBJ2-3; D unresolved. Germline V CDR1 and CDR2: GTSNPN, SVGIG (reference sequence). The CDR3 extends over 13 amino acids. V gave up 1 base and J gave up 4 bases, with 9 bases separating them. CDR3 region: CAWSEGRADTQYF. CDR3 in DNA: TGTGCCTGGAGTGAGGGTCGTGCAGATACGCAGTATTTT.

In regard to this clone: The sample carries other DNA sequences with the same CDR3. The chain combines TRBV9 with TRBJ2-3, with D tentatively TRBD1 or TRBD2 (6 bases each). The length of the CDR3 is 16 residues. V gave up 3 bases and J gave up 6 bases, with 20 bases separating them. Germline V CDR1 and CDR2: SGDLS, YYNGEE. CDR3 nucleotide sequence: TGTGCCAGCAGCGAACCGGGGGCCCTACCCACGGATACGCAGTATTTT. Amino acid sequence: CASSEPGALPTDTQYF. Full variable domain (remainder filled in from reference TRBV9 and TRBJ2-3): DSGVTQTPKHLITATGQRVTLRCSPRSGDLSVYWYQQSLDQGLQFLIQYYNGEERAKGNILERFSAQQFPDLHSELNLSSLELGDSALYFCASSEPGALPTDTQYFGPGTRLTVL.

The chain carries TRBV7-9 and TRBJ1-1, with D maybe TRBD1 (5 bases). The length of the CDR3 is 13 residues. Germline lookup yields CDR1 SEHNR and CDR2 FQNEAQ (reference sequence). V was trimmed by 8 bases and J by 2 bases, leaving 12 bases between them. Here the CDR3 reads CASAGTLNTEAFF. The CDR3 DNA sequence: TGTGCCAGCGCAGGGACCCTTAACACTGAAGCTTTCTTT.

The chain is built from TRBV7-6 and TRBJ1-1, with a weak D call TRBD1 (6 bases). The ends were cut back, 0 bases at V and 4 bases at J, with 18 bases in the middle. The CDR3 totals 17 residues. CDR1 and CDR2 (germline): SGHVS, FNYEAQ. The CDR3 here is CASSLALPSQGGTEAFF. CDR3 in DNA: TGTGCCAGCAGCTTAGCGCTCCCTTCACAGGGCGGCACTGAAGCTTTCTTT. The whole variable domain, remainder taken from reference TRBV7-6 and TRBJ1-1, is GAGVSQSPRYKVTKRGQDVALRCDPISGHVSLYWYRQALGQGPEFLTYFNYEAQQDKSGLPNDRFSAERPEGSISTLTIQRTEQRDSAMYRCASSLALPSQGGTEAFFGQGTRLTVV.

The CDR3 DNA reads as TGCGCCAGCAGCTTAGGGGCTGGAGATACGCAGTATTTT. Translated, it gives CASSLGAGDTQYF. The chain joins TRBV5-1 to TRBJ2-3, with D perhaps TRBD1 (5 bases). This CDR3 contains 13 residues. The germline gives CDR1 SGHRS, CDR2 YFSETQ. V dropped 2 bases and J dropped 5 bases, with 9 bases sitting between them.